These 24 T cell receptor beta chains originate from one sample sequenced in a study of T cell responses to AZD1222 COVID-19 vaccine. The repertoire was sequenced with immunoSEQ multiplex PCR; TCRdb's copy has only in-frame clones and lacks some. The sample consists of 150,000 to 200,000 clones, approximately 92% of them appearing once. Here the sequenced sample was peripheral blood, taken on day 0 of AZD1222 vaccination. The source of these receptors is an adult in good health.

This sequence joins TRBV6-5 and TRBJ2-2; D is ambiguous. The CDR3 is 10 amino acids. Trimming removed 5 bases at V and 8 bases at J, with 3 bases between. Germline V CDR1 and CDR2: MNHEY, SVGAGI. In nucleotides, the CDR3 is TGTGCCAGCAGTATGGGGGAGCTGTTTTTT. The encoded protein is CASSMGELFF.

CDR3 in DNA: TGTGCCAGCAGCCCTCTCTCGGGACAGGGGGCGGCAGATGAGCAGTTCTTC. This codes for CASSPLSGQGAADEQFF. The gene calls are TRBV14 and TRBJ2-1; 12 bases are shared with TRBD1. Germline V gene data show CDR1 as SGHDN and CDR2 as FVKESK. The CDR3 spans 17 residues. The junction had 12 bases not matched to a gene; V was cut back by 4 bases and J by 8 bases.

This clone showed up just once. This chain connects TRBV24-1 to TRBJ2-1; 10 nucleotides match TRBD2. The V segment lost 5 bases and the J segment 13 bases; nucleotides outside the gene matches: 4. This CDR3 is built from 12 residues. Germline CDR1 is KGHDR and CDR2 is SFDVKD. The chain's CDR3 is CATSGSGGAQFF. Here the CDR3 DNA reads TGTGCCACCAGTGGAAGCGGGGGGGCTCAGTTCTTC.

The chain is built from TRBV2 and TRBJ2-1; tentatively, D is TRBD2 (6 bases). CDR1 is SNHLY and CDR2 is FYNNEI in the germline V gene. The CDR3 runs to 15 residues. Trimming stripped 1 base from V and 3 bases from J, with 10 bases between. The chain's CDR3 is CASSEEREDYNEQFF. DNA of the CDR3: TGTGCCAGCAGTGAAGAAAGGGAGGACTACAATGAGCAGTTCTTC.

The CDR3 is CASSLGGQGGLDTQYF. In DNA form, the CDR3 reads TGTGCCAGCAGCTTAGGGGGACAGGGGGGTTTGGATACGCAGTATTTT. J is TRBJ2-3 and V is TRBV7-6, with TRBD1 identical over 11 bases. The CDR3 is 16 residues long. Trimming removed 1 base from V and 6 bases from J; junction bases left unmatched: 6. Germline values: CDR1 SGHVS, CDR2 FNYEAQ.

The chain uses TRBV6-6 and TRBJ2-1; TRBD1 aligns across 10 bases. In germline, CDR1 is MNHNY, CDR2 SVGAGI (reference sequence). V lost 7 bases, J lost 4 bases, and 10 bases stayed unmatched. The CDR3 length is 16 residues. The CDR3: CASTSAGDRGYNEQFF. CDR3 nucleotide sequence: TGTGCCAGCACTTCGGCTGGGGACAGGGGATACAATGAGCAGTTCTTC.

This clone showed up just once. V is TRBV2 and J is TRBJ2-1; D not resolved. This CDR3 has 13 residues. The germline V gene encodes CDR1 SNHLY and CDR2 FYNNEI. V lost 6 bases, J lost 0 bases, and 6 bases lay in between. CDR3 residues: CASRLSSYNEQFF. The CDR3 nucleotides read TGTGCCAGCAGGTTAAGCTCCTACAATGAGCAGTTCTTC.

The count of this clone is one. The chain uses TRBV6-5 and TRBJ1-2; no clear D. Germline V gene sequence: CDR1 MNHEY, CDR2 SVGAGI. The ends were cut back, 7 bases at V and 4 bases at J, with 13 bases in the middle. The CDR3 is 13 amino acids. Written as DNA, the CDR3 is TGTGCCAGCAAAGGGAGTCAGGTCTATGGCTACACCTTC. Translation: CASKGSQVYGYTF.

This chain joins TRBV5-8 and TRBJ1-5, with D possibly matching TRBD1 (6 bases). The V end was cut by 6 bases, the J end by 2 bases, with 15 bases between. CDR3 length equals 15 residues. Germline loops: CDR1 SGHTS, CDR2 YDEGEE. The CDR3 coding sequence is TGTGCCAGCACCAAGAGCGGGGGCCGCAATCAGCCCCAGCATTTT. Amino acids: CASTKSGGRNQPQHF. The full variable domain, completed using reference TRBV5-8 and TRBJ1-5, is EAGVTQSPTHLIKTRGQQATLRCSPISGHTSVYWYQQALGLGLQFLLWYDEGEERNRGNFPPRFSGRQFPNYSSELNVNALELEDSALYLCASTKSGGRNQPQHFGDGTRLSIL.

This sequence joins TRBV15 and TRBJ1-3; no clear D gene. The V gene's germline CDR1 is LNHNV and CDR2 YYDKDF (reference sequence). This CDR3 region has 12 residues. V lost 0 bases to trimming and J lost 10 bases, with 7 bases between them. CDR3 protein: CATSRDLRTIYF. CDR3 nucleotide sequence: TGTGCCACCAGCAGAGATCTTCGGACCATATATTTT.

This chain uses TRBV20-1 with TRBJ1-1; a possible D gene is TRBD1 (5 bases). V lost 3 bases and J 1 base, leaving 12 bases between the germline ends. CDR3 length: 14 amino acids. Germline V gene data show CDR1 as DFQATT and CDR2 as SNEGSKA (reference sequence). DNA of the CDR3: TGCAGTGCTAGTTTTTGGCAGGGGAACACTGAAGCTTTCTTT. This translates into CSASFWQGNTEAFF.

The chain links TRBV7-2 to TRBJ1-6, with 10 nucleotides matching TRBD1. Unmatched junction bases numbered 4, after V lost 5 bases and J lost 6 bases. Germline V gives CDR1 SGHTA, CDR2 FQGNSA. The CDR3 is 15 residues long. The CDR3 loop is CASSPGQGPNSPLHF. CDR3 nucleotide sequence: TGTGCCAGCAGCCCGGGACAGGGGCCTAATTCACCCCTCCACTTT. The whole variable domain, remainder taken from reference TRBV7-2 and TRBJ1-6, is GAGVSQSPSNKVTEKGKDVELRCDPISGHTALYWYRQSLGQGLEFLIYFQGNSAPDKSGLPSDRFSAERTGGSVSTLTIQRTQQEDSAVYLCASSPGQGPNSPLHFGNGTRLTVT.

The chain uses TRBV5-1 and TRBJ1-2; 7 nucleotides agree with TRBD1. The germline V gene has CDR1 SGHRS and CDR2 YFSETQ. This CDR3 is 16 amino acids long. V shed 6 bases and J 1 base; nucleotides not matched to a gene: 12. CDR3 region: CASTDPRQGLNYGYTF. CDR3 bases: TGCGCCAGCACCGACCCCCGACAGGGCCTTAACTATGGCTACACCTTC.

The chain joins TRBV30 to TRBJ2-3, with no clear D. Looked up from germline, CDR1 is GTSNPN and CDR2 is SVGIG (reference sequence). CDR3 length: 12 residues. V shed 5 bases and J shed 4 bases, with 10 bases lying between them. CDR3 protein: CAWSDRADTQYF. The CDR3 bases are TGTGCCTGGTCAGACCGGGCAGATACGCAGTATTTT.

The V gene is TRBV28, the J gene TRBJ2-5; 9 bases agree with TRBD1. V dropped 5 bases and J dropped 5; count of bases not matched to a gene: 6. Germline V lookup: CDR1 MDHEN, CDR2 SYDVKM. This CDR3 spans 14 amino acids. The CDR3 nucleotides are TGTGCCAGCAGTACCCGACAGGGGGGTGAGACCCAGTACTTC. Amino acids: CASSTRQGGETQYF.

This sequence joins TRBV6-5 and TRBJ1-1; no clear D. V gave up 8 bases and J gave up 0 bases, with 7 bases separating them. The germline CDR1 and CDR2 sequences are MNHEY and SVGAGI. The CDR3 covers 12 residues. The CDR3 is CASWGVNTEAFF. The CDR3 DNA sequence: TGTGCCAGCTGGGGAGTGAACACTGAAGCTTTCTTT.

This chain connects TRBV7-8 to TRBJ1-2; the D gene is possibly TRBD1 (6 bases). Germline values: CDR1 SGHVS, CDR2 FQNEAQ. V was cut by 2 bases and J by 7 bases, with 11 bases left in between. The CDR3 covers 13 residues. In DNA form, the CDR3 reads TGTGCCAGCAGCTTAATGGGGGGGGCTGGCTACACCTTC. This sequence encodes CASSLMGGAGYTF. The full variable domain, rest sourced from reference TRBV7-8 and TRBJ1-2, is GAGVSQSPRYKVAKRGQDVALRCDPISGHVSLFWYQQALGQGPEFLTYFQNEAQLDKSGLPSDRFFAERPEGSVSTLKIQRTQQEDSAVYLCASSLMGGAGYTFGSGTRLTVV.

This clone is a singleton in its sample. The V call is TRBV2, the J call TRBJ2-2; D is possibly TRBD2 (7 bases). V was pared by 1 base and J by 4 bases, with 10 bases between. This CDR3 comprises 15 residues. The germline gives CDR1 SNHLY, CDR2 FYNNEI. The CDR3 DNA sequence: TGTGCCAGCAGTGAAGGGGGGGGCCCCACCGGGGAGCTGTTTTTT. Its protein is CASSEGGGPTGELFF.

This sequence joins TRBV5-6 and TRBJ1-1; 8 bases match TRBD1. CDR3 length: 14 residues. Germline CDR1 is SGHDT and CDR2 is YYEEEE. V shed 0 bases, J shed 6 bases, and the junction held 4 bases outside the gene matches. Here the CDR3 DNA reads TGTGCCAGCAGCTTGGGACAGGGGTTACCTGAAGCTTTCTTT. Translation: CASSLGQGLPEAFF. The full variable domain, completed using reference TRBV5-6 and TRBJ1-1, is DAGVTQSPTHLIKTRGQQVTLRCSPKSGHDTVSWYQQALGQGPQFIFQYYEEEERQRGNFPDRFSGHQFPNYSSELNVNALLLGDSALYLCASSLGQGLPEAFFGQGTRLTVV.

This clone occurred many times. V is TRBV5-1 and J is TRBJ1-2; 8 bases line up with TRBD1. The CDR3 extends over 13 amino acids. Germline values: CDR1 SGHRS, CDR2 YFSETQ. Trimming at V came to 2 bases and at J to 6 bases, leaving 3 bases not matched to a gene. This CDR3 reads CASSFGTGDGYTF. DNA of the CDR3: TGCGCCAGCAGCTTCGGGACAGGAGATGGCTACACCTTC.

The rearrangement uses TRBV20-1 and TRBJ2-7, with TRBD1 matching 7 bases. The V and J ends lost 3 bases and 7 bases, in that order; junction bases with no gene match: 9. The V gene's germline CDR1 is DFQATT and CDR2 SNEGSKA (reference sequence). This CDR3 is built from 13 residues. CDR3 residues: CSASGQGVLEQYV. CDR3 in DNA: TGCAGTGCTAGTGGCCAGGGGGTATTAGAGCAGTACGTC.

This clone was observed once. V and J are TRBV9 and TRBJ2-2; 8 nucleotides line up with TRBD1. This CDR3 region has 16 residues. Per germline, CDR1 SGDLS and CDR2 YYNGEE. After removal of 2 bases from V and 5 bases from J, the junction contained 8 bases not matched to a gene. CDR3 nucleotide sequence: TGTGCCAGCAGCGTTGGACAGGGTAAAGGGACCGGGGAGCTGTTTTTT. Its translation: CASSVGQGKGTGELFF.

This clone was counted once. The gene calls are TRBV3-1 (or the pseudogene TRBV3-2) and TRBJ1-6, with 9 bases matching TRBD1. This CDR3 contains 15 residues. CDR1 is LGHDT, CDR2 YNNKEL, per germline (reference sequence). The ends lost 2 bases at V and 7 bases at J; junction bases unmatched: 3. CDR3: CASSQSGQGNSPLHF. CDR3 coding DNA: TGTGCCAGCAGCCAATCCGGACAGGGGAATTCACCCCTCCACTTT.

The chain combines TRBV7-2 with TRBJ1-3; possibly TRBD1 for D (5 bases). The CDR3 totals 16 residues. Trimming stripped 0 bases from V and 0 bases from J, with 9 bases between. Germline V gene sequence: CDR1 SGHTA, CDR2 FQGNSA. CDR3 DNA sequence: TGTGCCAGCAGCTTAGCCCCAGGGAACTCTGGAAACACCATATATTTT. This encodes CASSLAPGNSGNTIYF.